The 32 T cell receptor beta chains given below trace back to one sample, sequenced in a study of response to subunit inactivated influenza vaccine. MiXCR, applied by TCRdb to the RT-PCR reads, yields one record per CDR3 protein. The table shows about 500,000 distinct CDR3 sequences, with approximately 15% occurring only once. The sample here was CD4+ T cells sorted from PBMCs, taken less than 30 months after vaccination. These receptors were taken from a man aged 45 to 75 who received an inactivated influenza vaccine.

This clonotype was observed a handful of times. The rearrangement joins TRBV6-1 to TRBJ2-2; TRBD2 aligns across 8 bases. V lost 7 bases to trimming and J lost 0 bases; unmatched junction nucleotides: 4. Germline lookup yields CDR1 MNHNS and CDR2 SASEGT. The CDR3 sequence is 15 residues long. The CDR3 region has the DNA TGTGCCAGCACCTCGGGGGGGGCGAACACCGGGGAGCTGTTTTTT. Translation gives CASTSGGANTGELFF.

This clonotype has just one count. The missing conserved phenylalanine or tryptophan at the end of this CDR3 makes a read error likely. The rearrangement links TRBV24-1 to TRBJ2-3, with TRBD1 identical over 9 bases. In germline, CDR1 is KGHDR, CDR2 SFDVKD. V dropped 6 bases and J dropped 4; count of bases not matched to a gene: 7. CDR3 size: 15 residues. The CDR3 DNA is TGTGCCACCAGTACAGGGGGCATAAACGCAGATACGCAGTATCTT. This codes for CATSTGGINADTQYL.

This clonotype was counted only a few times. The chain employs TRBV3-1 and TRBJ2-6, with a possible D match to TRBD1 (6 bases). Trimming removed 4 bases at V and 0 bases at J, with 10 bases between. The CDR3 extends over 16 amino acids. Germline CDR1 is LGHDT and CDR2 is YNNKEL (reference sequence). For the CDR3, the DNA is TGTGCCAGCAGCCTAACGACAGGCTCTGGGGCCAACGTCCTGACTTTC. Translation gives CASSLTTGSGANVLTF.

This chain connects TRBV20-1 to TRBJ2-1, with 8 bases aligning to TRBD2. The germline CDR1 and CDR2 sequences are DFQATT and SNEGSKA (reference sequence). The CDR3 is 11 residues long. The V gene end was trimmed by 8 bases and the J gene end by 7 bases; junction bases not matched to a gene: 4. This CDR3 is CSPTSGNEQFF. CDR3 nucleotide sequence: TGCAGTCCTACTAGCGGAAATGAGCAGTTCTTC.

V and J are TRBV28 and TRBJ2-2; D is undetermined. Germline CDR1 and CDR2: MDHEN and SYDVKM. The CDR3 is 15 residues long. Trimming pared 2 bases from V and 3 bases from J, leaving 10 bases between. The CDR3 protein is CASSLVQVDTGELFF. CDR3 bases: TGTGCCAGCAGTTTAGTCCAGGTAGACACCGGGGAGCTGTTTTTT. The whole variable domain, filled in from reference TRBV28 and TRBJ2-2, reads DVKVTQSSRYLVKRTGEKVFLECVQDMDHENMFWYRQDPGLGLRLIYFSYDVKMKEKGDIPEGYSVSREKKERFSLILESASTNQTSMYLCASSLVQVDTGELFFGEGSRLTVL.

This clonotype was picked up a small number of times. The chain is built from TRBV20-1 and TRBJ2-7; the match to TRBD2 covers 8 bases. CDR1 DFQATT and CDR2 SNEGSKA come from the germline V gene (reference sequence). J was trimmed by 3 bases and V by 3 bases; bases with no gene match: 10. The CDR3 is made up of 15 amino acids. This CDR3 reads CSASQTAGANYEQYF. The CDR3, as DNA: TGCAGTGCTAGCCAGACAGCGGGAGCTAACTACGAGCAGTACTTC.

This clonotype was picked up a small number of times. The chain carries TRBV6-2 or TRBV6-3 and TRBJ2-2, with D perhaps matching TRBD1 (6 bases). CDR1 and CDR2 from the germline V gene are MNHEY and SVGEGT. The V end lost 6 bases, the J end lost 6 bases, and 20 bases lay between the germline ends. The CDR3 covers 16 residues. CDR3 sequence (DNA): TGTGCCAGCAGCTCCCTTAGTAGGGGGATTGCCGGGGAGCTGTTTTTT. Translation: CASSSLSRGIAGELFF.

On this clonotype: A read error may account for a junction end that differs from germline. This sequence joins TRBV23-1 and TRBJ2-5; perhaps TRBD1 as D (8 bases). TRBV23-1 is an ORF; its function is uncertain. This CDR3 region has 15 residues. The CDR3 DNA is TGCGCTAGCAGTCAATCCAACAGGGGGGGGGAGACCCAGTACTTC. Its translation: CASSQSNRGGETQYF.

The chain combines TRBV14 with TRBJ1-1, with D perhaps matching TRBD1 (6 bases). V dropped 3 bases and J dropped 1 base, with 12 bases sitting between them. CDR1 and CDR2 from the germline V gene are SGHDN and FVKESK. CDR3 length equals 15 residues. Here the CDR3 DNA reads TGTGCCAGCAGCCAGACAGGAAAAGGGAACACTGAAGCTTTCTTT. It specifies CASSQTGKGNTEAFF.

J is TRBJ2-7 and V is TRBV10-3; TRBD2 agrees at 9 bases. Unmatched junction bases numbered 2, after V lost 3 bases and J lost 2 bases. CDR3 length equals 14 residues. CDR1 and CDR2 from the germline V gene are ENHRY and SYGVKD. The CDR3 region is CAISEGGGAYEQYF. CDR3 nucleotides: TGTGCCATCAGTGAAGGCGGGGGGGCCTACGAGCAGTACTTC.

In this sample, this clonotype turned up a few times. The chain couples TRBV27 to TRBJ2-2; D call uncertain. Germline V lookup: CDR1 MNHEY, CDR2 SMNVEV (reference sequence). The CDR3 is 14 residues long. Trimming removed 5 bases from V and 0 bases from J, with 7 bases in between. The CDR3 sequence is CASSPLANTGELFF. The CDR3 nucleotides are TGTGCCAGCAGTCCACTCGCGAACACCGGGGAGCTGTTTTTT.

This clonotype was detected many times. The gene calls are TRBV5-1 and TRBJ2-1; D call uncertain. Trimming shortened V by 5 bases and J by 7 bases, and 7 bases separated the two germline ends. The CDR3 sequence is 11 residues long. Germline V CDR1 and CDR2: SGHRS, YFSETQ. CDR3 bases: TGCGCCAGCAGGTATTTTAATGAGCAGTTCTTC. It codes for CASRYFNEQFF.

This clonotype has more than one count but fewer than ten. The rearrangement joins TRBV29-1 to TRBJ2-1; D unclear. V was trimmed by 1 base and J by 8 bases, leaving 15 bases between them. The CDR3 has 14 residues. CDR1 is SQVTM and CDR2 is ANQGSEA in the germline V gene. DNA of the CDR3: TGCAGCGTTGAAGGCCGTTTGGGTTTCTATGAGCAGTTCTTC. Encoded protein: CSVEGRLGFYEQFF.

This clonotype was observed a single time. This chain links TRBV20-1 with TRBJ2-5, with 8 bases matching TRBD2. Trimming took 5 bases from V and 4 from J; bases not matched to a gene: 6. This CDR3 has 13 residues. Looked up from germline, CDR1 is DFQATT and CDR2 is SNEGSKA (reference sequence). CDR3 in amino acids: CSAVGLDRETQYF. The CDR3 bases are TGCAGTGCTGTGGGACTAGATAGAGAGACCCAGTACTTC.

This clonotype occurred a few times. The rearrangement uses TRBV20-1 and TRBJ2-7; TRBD2 agrees at 7 bases. V was pared by 5 bases and J by 4 bases, with 11 bases of the junction left unmatched. Germline values: CDR1 DFQATT, CDR2 SNEGSKA (reference sequence). The CDR3 contains 14 residues. The CDR3 loop is CSALGRAIPYEQYF. CDR3 nucleotide sequence: TGCAGTGCTCTTGGGAGGGCTATACCATACGAGCAGTACTTC.

The chain combines TRBV20-1 with TRBJ2-5; weak D call: TRBD2 (6 bases). CDR3 length: 14 residues. Trimming stripped 6 bases from V and 3 bases from J, with 17 bases between. The V gene's germline CDR1 is DFQATT and CDR2 SNEGSKA (reference sequence). The CDR3 loop is CSAALGSGKETQYF. The CDR3 DNA is TGCAGTGCCGCCTTGGGTAGCGGTAAAGAGACCCAGTACTTC.

The sample holds a few counts of this clonotype. The CDR3 loop reads CASSPRVGAYEQYF. DNA of the CDR3: TGTGCCAGCAGTCCTAGGGTAGGGGCCTACGAGCAGTACTTC. The chain is built from TRBV6-1 and TRBJ2-7; D is perhaps TRBD1 (5 bases). The CDR3 has 14 amino acids. Germline V gene sequence: CDR1 MNHNS, CDR2 SASEGT. V was trimmed by 5 bases and J by 2 bases, leaving 13 bases between them.

There are many counts of this clonotype. The chain is built from TRBV15 and TRBJ2-3; 9 bases are shared with TRBD1. CDR1 LNHNV and CDR2 YYDKDF come from the germline V gene (reference sequence). The CDR3 contains 16 residues. Germline trimming cut 0 bases from V and 7 bases from J; bases unmatched to any gene: 8. The CDR3 sequence: CATSRDRGQGRNTQYF. The DNA of the CDR3 is TGTGCCACCAGCAGAGATCGCGGACAGGGGAGGAATACGCAGTATTTT.

The chain has TRBV5-5 and TRBJ2-3, with TRBD2 as a possible D gene (6 bases). V was cut by 1 base and J by 2 bases, with 11 bases left in between. Germline assignment: CDR1 SGHKS and CDR2 YYEKEE (reference sequence). There are 15 residues in the CDR3. The CDR3 DNA reads TGTGCCAGCAGCTTGAGGCGGGGACTCACAGATACGCAGTATTTT. Its protein product is CASSLRRGLTDTQYF.

This rearrangement joins TRBV7-2 to TRBJ2-1, with TRBD1 matching over 9 bases. The CDR3 consists of 15 residues. V trimming: 5 bases; J trimming: 7 bases; junction bases outside the gene matches: 9. The germline CDR1 and CDR2 sequences are SGHTA and FQGNSA. The CDR3: CASSPGQGRGNEQFF. CDR3 coding DNA: TGTGCCAGCAGCCCGGGACAGGGCCGGGGAAATGAGCAGTTCTTC.

The V and J genes are TRBV12-3 or TRBV12-4 and TRBJ2-5, with TRBD2 as a possible D gene (6 bases). CDR3 length: 12 residues. The V and J ends lost 6 bases and 9 bases respectively, with 14 bases between them. The CDR3 DNA reads TGTGCCAGCAGAGCGTCGGAGGGTCCCCAGTACTTC. Amino acids: CASRASEGPQYF.

This clonotype has just a few counts. Given a much more abundant clone one base away, this may be a read error. The rearrangement uses TRBV3-1 and TRBJ2-7; D is ambiguous. Looked up from germline, CDR1 is LGHDT and CDR2 is YNNKEL (reference sequence). V lost 3 bases and J 0 bases, leaving 3 bases between the germline ends. The CDR3 sequence is 12 residues long. Here the CDR3 DNA reads TGTGCCAGCAGCCACGGCTCCTACGAGCAGTACTTC. Translated, it gives CASSHGSYEQYF.

The chain carries TRBV28 and TRBJ2-1, with D unclear. Germline V gives CDR1 MDHEN, CDR2 SYDVKM. There are 14 residues in the CDR3. V was clipped by 1 base and J by 9 bases, with 13 bases between them. The CDR3: CASSLFFQFSEQFF. CDR3 nucleotide sequence: TGTGCCAGCAGTTTATTCTTCCAGTTTAGTGAGCAGTTCTTC.

This clonotype came up a few times. J is TRBJ2-3 and V is TRBV29-1; tentative D call: TRBD2 (5 bases). V lost 0 bases and J 7 bases, leaving 11 bases between the germline ends. The CDR3 spans 13 residues. CDR1 is SQVTM and CDR2 is ANQGSEA in the germline V gene. The CDR3 nucleotides read TGCAGCGTTGAAGAGGCGGGTCGGAATACGCAGTATTTT. Residues: CSVEEAGRNTQYF.

The table lists this clonotype with a few counts. The V gene is TRBV15, the J gene TRBJ1-5; D is uncertain. Trimming pared 4 bases from V and 1 base from J, leaving 11 bases between. CDR3 length: 15 amino acids. Looked up from germline, CDR1 is LNHNV and CDR2 is YYDKDF (reference sequence). CDR3: CATSTSRRSNQPQHF. DNA for the CDR3: TGTGCCACCAGCACCAGTCGAAGAAGCAATCAGCCCCAGCATTTT. Full variable domain (missing parts from reference TRBV15 and TRBJ1-5): DAMVIQNPRYQVTQFGKPVTLSCSQTLNHNVMYWYQQKSSQAPKLLFHYYDKDFNNEADTPDNFQSRRPNTSFCFLDIRSPGLGDTAMYLCATSTSRRSNQPQHFGDGTRLSIL.

This sequence joins TRBV11-3 and TRBJ2-1, with TRBD2 matching over 8 bases. Per the germline V gene, CDR1 is SGHNT and CDR2 is YENEEA. V trimming: 0 bases; J trimming: 10 bases; junction bases outside the gene matches: 8. The length of the CDR3 is 15 residues. The DNA of the CDR3 is TGTGCCAGCAGCTTAGATCGGCAGCGGGAGAACGAGCAGTTCTTC. Its protein is CASSLDRQRENEQFF.

This clonotype was seen only a few times. The CDR3 here is CSASPGGGINEQFF. In nucleotides, the CDR3 is TGCAGTGCTAGCCCCGGGGGAGGGATTAATGAGCAGTTCTTC. This chain joins TRBV20-1 and TRBJ2-1, with 7 bases fitting TRBD2. The CDR3 spans 14 residues. Unmatched junction bases numbered 9, after V lost 3 bases and J lost 7 bases. CDR1 is DFQATT, CDR2 SNEGSKA, per germline (reference sequence).

This clonotype appeared a few times. V and J are TRBV29-1 and TRBJ2-2; TRBD1 matches 8 bases. This CDR3 is built from 13 residues. Germline CDR1 and CDR2: SQVTM and ANQGSEA. V lost 7 bases to trimming and J lost 5 bases; unmatched junction nucleotides: 6. In DNA, the CDR3 is TGCAGCGCAACACAGGGGGTAACCGGGGAGCTGTTTTTT. It yields the protein CSATQGVTGELFF.

This clonotype was seen only a few times. V usage is TRBV5-4 and J usage is TRBJ2-3, with 7 positions matching TRBD1. The germline V gene has CDR1 SGHNT and CDR2 YYREEE (reference sequence). V lost 4 bases, J lost 4 bases, and 6 bases stayed unmatched. This CDR3 is built from 14 residues. The DNA for the CDR3 is TGTGCCAGCAGCGACAAGGGGGCCGCAGATACGCAGTATTTT. It yields the protein CASSDKGAADTQYF. The complete variable domain, with remaining parts taken from reference TRBV5-4 and TRBJ2-3, reads ETGVTQSPTHLIKTRGQQVTLRCSSQSGHNTVSWYQQALGQGPQFIFQYYREEENGRGNFPPRFSGLQFPNYSSELNVNALELDDSALYLCASSDKGAADTQYFGPGTRLTVL.

This clonotype showed up many times. The rearrangement joins TRBV4-3 to TRBJ1-1, with TRBD1 matching 10 bases. Per the germline V gene, CDR1 is LGHNA and CDR2 is YSLEER. Trimming at V came to 0 bases and at J to 3 bases, leaving 4 bases not matched to a gene. This CDR3 is 16 amino acids long. This chain's CDR3 is CASSQDGGQGDTEAFF. CDR3 sequence (DNA): TGCGCCAGCAGCCAAGATGGAGGACAGGGGGACACTGAAGCTTTCTTT.

This clonotype was picked up a small number of times. The chain uses TRBV20-1 and TRBJ2-3, with TRBD2 matching over 7 bases. Per the germline V gene, CDR1 is DFQATT and CDR2 is SNEGSKA (reference sequence). The V and J ends lost 6 bases and 0 bases, in that order; junction bases with no gene match: 9. The CDR3 totals 15 residues. CDR3 loop: CSALGTAGSTDTQYF. DNA for the CDR3: TGCAGTGCCCTCGGAACAGCGGGGAGCACAGATACGCAGTATTTT.

J is TRBJ1-6 and V is TRBV27; possible D gene TRBD1, 6 bases. V was pared by 6 bases and J by 0 bases, with 18 bases between. CDR3 length: 18 residues. The V gene's germline CDR1 is MNHEY and CDR2 SMNVEV (reference sequence). Here the CDR3 reads CASRLGHTRSSYNSPLHF. CDR3 DNA: TGTGCCAGCAGACTGGGACACACCAGGAGCTCCTATAATTCACCCCTCCACTTT.